The rows below give T cell receptor beta chains drawn from one sample of a study of T cell responses to AZD1222 COVID-19 vaccine. Clones were read by immunoSEQ multiplex PCR, and TCRdb kept only the in-frame ones, dropping some. The table has 110,000 or so clones, 80% to 90% seen once. This material consisted of peripheral blood, taken 28 days after the second AZD1222 dose. These receptors were obtained from an adult who received the AZD1222 COVID-19 vaccine. CDR3s include the opening cysteine and the closing phenylalanine or tryptophan. The D gene is left open where the match is weak. Some rows mark clone size as missing; the rest say once, few, many or name a class of expanded clone.

>TRBD1|NA|TRBV19|TRBJ1-4
CASATGTQGKLFF
TGTGCCAGTGCGACAGGGACGCAGGGTAAACTGTTTTTT
>TRBD1|once|TRBV18|TRBJ1-3
CASSPSDGTGSGNTIYF
TGTGCCAGCTCACCAAGTGACGGGACAGGCTCTGGAAACACCATATATTTT
>TRBD1|NA|TRBV11-2|TRBJ2-1
CASSTGVYNEQFF
TGTGCCAGCAGTACAGGGGTTTACAATGAGCAGTTCTTC
>NA|once|TRBV7-3|TRBJ1-4
CASSPPEGANEKLFF
TGTGCCAGCAGCCCGCCGGAAGGTGCCAATGAAAAACTGTTTTTT
>TRBD2|NA|TRBV29-1|TRBJ2-1
CSVENPSDGGGARNEQFF
TGCAGCGTTGAAAACCCCTCGGATGGCGGGGGGGCAAGGAATGAGCAGTTCTTC
>NA|NA|TRBV9|TRBJ1-6
CASSVRGDSYNSPLHF
TGTGCCAGCAGCGTAAGAGGTGACTCCTATAATTCACCCCTCCACTTT
>NA|once|TRBV7-2|TRBJ2-2
CASSSTGELFF
TGTGCCAGCAGCTCAACCGGGGAGCTGTTTTTT
>NA|NA|TRBV5-6|TRBJ1-2
CASSPWGANYGYTF
TGTGCCAGCAGCCCGTGGGGGGCGAACTATGGCTACACCTTC
>NA|NA|TRBV7-9|TRBJ1-2
CASSLSGPNYGYTF
TGTGCCAGCAGCTTATCCGGCCCAAACTATGGCTACACCTTC
>NA|NA|TRBV30|TRBJ2-7
CAWRLAGYEQYF
TGTGCCTGGAGATTGGCGGGGTACGAGCAGTACTTC
>NA|NA|TRBV7-2|TRBJ1-2
CASSPSSGGGYTF
TGTGCCAGCAGCCCCTCGTCGGGGGGAGGCTACACCTTC
>NA|NA|TRBV15|TRBJ2-7
CATSDSSSYEQYF
TGTGCCACCAGCGACAGCAGCTCCTACGAGCAGTACTTC
>NA|NA|TRBV10-3|TRBJ1-6
CAISRDRDSPLHF
TGTGCCATCAGCCGGGACCGTGATTCACCCCTCCACTTT
>TRBD2|few|TRBV7-9|TRBJ2-3
CASSLNLAGGGTQYF
TGTGCCAGCAGCTTAAATCTAGCGGGAGGGGGCACGCAGTATTTT
>NA|NA|TRBV5-1|TRBJ1-1
CASSLKHLTEAFF
TGCGCCAGCAGCCTCAAACACCTCACTGAAGCTTTCTTT
>TRBD1|NA|TRBV9|TRBJ1-5
CASSPEGTGLQPQHF
TGTGCCAGCAGCCCGGAGGGGACAGGCCTTCAGCCCCAGCATTTT
>TRBD1|NA|TRBV27|TRBJ2-7
CASTSPGTGSYEQYF
TGTGCCAGCACCTCCCCCGGGACAGGGTCTTACGAGCAGTACTTC
>NA|few|TRBV2|TRBJ2-7
CAGRGDSPYEQYF
TGTGCCGGCCGCGGGGATTCCCCCTACGAGCAGTACTTC
>TRBD1|few|TRBV6-5|TRBJ2-2
CASSYLTGTGTGELFF
TGTGCCAGCAGTTACTTAACCGGGACAGGCACCGGGGAGCTGTTTTTT
>NA|NA|TRBV5-5|TRBJ1-6
CASSLVGYNSPLHF
TGTGCCAGCAGCCTAGTAGGGTACAATTCACCCCTCCACTTT
>NA|NA|TRBV9|TRBJ2-3
CASSVERLFTDTQYF
TGTGCCAGCAGCGTAGAAAGGCTATTCACAGATACGCAGTATTTT
>TRBD1|NA|TRBV7-8|TRBJ2-3
CASSMRGLTDTQYF
TGTGCCAGCAGCATGAGGGGGCTCACAGATACGCAGTATTTT
>NA|NA|TRBV24-1|TRBJ2-7
CATSDLRMVQYF
TGTGCCACCAGTGATTTACGTATGGTGCAGTACTTC
>NA|NA|TRBV4-1|TRBJ2-1
CASSQVDLGGLGPNEQFF
TGCGCCAGCAGCCAAGTTGACCTCGGGGGACTGGGCCCCAATGAGCAGTTCTTC
>NA|NA|TRBV19|TRBJ1-1
CASRGDLAAEAFF
TGTGCCAGTAGAGGGGACTTAGCGGCTGAAGCTTTCTTT
>NA|NA|TRBV7-9|TRBJ1-1
CASSPFPGTPNTEAFF
TGTGCCAGCAGCCCATTCCCCGGGACACCGAACACTGAAGCTTTCTTT
>TRBD1|NA|TRBV7-2|TRBJ1-2
CASSLGQGMSGYTF
TGTGCCAGCAGCCTGGGACAGGGGATGAGTGGCTACACCTTC
>NA|NA|TRBV20-1|TRBJ1-5
CSASGGAGQPQHF
TGCAGTGCTAGTGGGGGCGCGGGTCAGCCCCAGCATTTT
>TRBD2|NA|TRBV28|TRBJ2-7
CASSYPPVRGSGSPYEQYF
TGTGCCAGCAGTTACCCCCCGGTGCGTGGTAGCGGGAGTCCTTACGAGCAGTACTTC
>NA|NA|TRBV6-5|TRBJ1-2
CASRNGFGHGYTF
TGTGCCAGCAGGAACGGTTTCGGGCATGGCTACACCTTC
>NA|NA|TRBV7-2|TRBJ2-1
CASSLETAANEQFF
TGTGCCAGCAGCTTAGAGACAGCGGCCAATGAGCAGTTCTTC
>NA|NA|TRBV7-9|TRBJ1-1
CASSRLQGGNTEAFF
TGTGCCAGCAGCCGACTACAGGGCGGGAACACTGAAGCTTTCTTT
>NA|NA|TRBV13|TRBJ2-3
CASSSPGRGDTQYF
TGTGCCAGCAGCTCACCGGGACGGGGAGATACGCAGTATTTT
>TRBD1|NA|TRBV6-2/TRBV6-3|TRBJ1-1
CASTPDRADTEAFF
TGTGCCAGCACCCCGGACAGGGCGGACACTGAAGCTTTCTTT
>NA|NA|TRBV29-1|TRBJ2-7
CSVGATGYEQYF
TGCAGCGTTGGAGCTACAGGCTACGAGCAGTACTTC
>NA|NA|TRBV13|TRBJ2-1
CASSPPGRKFNEQFF
TGTGCCAGCAGCCCTCCGGGACGAAAATTCAATGAGCAGTTCTTC
>NA|NA|TRBV7-9|TRBJ1-2
CATRQPGYTF
TGTGCCACCAGACAGCCGGGCTACACCTTC
>NA|NA|TRBV29-1|TRBJ2-2
CSAQANTGELFF
TGCAGCGCTCAAGCGAACACCGGGGAGCTGTTTTTT
>NA|NA|TRBV24-1|TRBJ2-2
CATSDLGGTGELFF
TGTGCCACCAGTGATTTAGGGGGGACCGGGGAGCTGTTTTTT
>NA|NA|TRBV28|TRBJ1-1
CASSHPPWGGLNTEAFF
TGTGCCAGCAGTCACCCCCCCTGGGGGGGACTCAACACTGAAGCTTTCTTT
>NA|NA|TRBV19|TRBJ1-5
CASSIGAGEFDQPQHF
TGTGCCAGTAGTATTGGGGCGGGAGAGTTCGATCAGCCCCAGCATTTT
>TRBD2|NA|TRBV13|TRBJ2-1
CASSLRTSSRVGFF
TGTGCCAGCAGCCTACGGACTAGTTCAAGGGTTGGGTTCTTC
>NA|NA|TRBV6-2/TRBV6-3|TRBJ2-5
CASSDSGGRETQYF
TGTGCCAGCAGTGATAGTGGGGGGAGGGAGACCCAGTACTTC
>TRBD2|NA|TRBV10-3|TRBJ2-2
CAISDGSGSGELFF
TGTGCCATCAGTGACGGAAGCGGGAGCGGGGAGCTGTTTTTT
>NA|NA|TRBV28|TRBJ2-7
CASSSRTGLEQYF
TGTGCCAGCAGTTCCCGTACAGGGTTGGAGCAGTACTTC
>TRBD2|NA|TRBV28|TRBJ2-7
CASRPGLAFDEQYF
TGTGCCAGCAGGCCGGGACTAGCGTTCGACGAGCAGTACTTC
>NA|NA|TRBV6-5|TRBJ1-6
CASSYDLWGRGSPLHF
TGTGCCAGCAGTTACGATCTCTGGGGACGGGGGTCACCCCTCCACTTT
>NA|NA|TRBV18|TRBJ1-4
CASSLGQLEKLFF
TGTGCCAGCTCACTCGGACAGCTTGAAAAACTGTTTTTT
>NA|NA|TRBV9|TRBJ1-2
CASSVTGEGGYTF
TGTGCCAGCAGCGTTACAGGCGAGGGAGGCTACACCTTC
>NA|NA|TRBV18|TRBJ2-7
CASSPPGRVVNGAYEQYF
TGTGCCAGCTCACCACCCGGACGAGTGGTGAATGGTGCCTACGAGCAGTACTTC
>TRBD2|NA|TRBV28|TRBJ2-2
CASSIPGLAGISNTGELFF
TGTGCCAGCAGTATCCCGGGACTAGCGGGGATCTCGAACACCGGGGAGCTGTTTTTT
>NA|NA|TRBV6-5|TRBJ1-2
CASIQHLDYGYTF
TGTGCCAGCATCCAACACTTGGACTATGGCTACACCTTC
>NA|NA|TRBV18|TRBJ2-3
CASSPGGADTQYF
TGTGCCAGCTCTCCCGGGGGTGCAGATACGCAGTATTTT
>NA|NA|TRBV7-2|TRBJ1-1
CASSLGQGLWTFF
TGTGCCAGCAGCTTAGGCCAGGGTCTTTGGACTTTCTTT
>NA|NA|TRBV28|TRBJ1-1
CASSRRGYTEAFF
TGTGCCAGCAGCCGACGGGGGTATACTGAAGCTTTCTTT
>TRBD1|NA|TRBV11-2|TRBJ1-2
CASSLRKQGISSNYGYTF
TGTGCCAGCAGCTTACGAAAACAGGGGATCTCATCTAACTATGGCTACACCTTC